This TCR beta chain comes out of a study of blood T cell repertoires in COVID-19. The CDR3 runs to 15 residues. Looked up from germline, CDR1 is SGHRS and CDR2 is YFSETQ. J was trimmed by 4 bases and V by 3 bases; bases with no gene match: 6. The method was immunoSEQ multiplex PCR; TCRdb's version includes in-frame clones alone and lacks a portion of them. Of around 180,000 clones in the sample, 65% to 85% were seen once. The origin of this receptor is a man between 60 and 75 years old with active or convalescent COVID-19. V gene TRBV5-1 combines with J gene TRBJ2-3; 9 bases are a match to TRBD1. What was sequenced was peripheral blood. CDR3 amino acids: CASSWTGEAADTQYF. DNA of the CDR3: TGCGCCAGCAGCTGGACAGGGGAAGCAGCAGATACGCAGTATTTT.